These 5 T cell receptor beta chains were sequenced from one sample in a study of blood T cell repertoires in COVID-19. Here immunoSEQ multiplex PCR was the method, and the copy in TCRdb shows in-frame clones only, minus some. The table includes 250,000 to 300,000 clones, over 75% detected once. Sequenced sample: PBMCs or T cells enriched from blood (not recorded which). These TCRs come from a man aged 18-30 years who had recovered from COVID-19.

The CDR3 spells CASTTGGPYGYTF. The CDR3 DNA reads TGTGCCAGCACCACAGGTGGCCCCTATGGCTACACCTTC. The chain carries TRBV6-5 and TRBJ1-2; D is perhaps TRBD1 (5 bases). There are 13 residues in the CDR3. The V gene lost 7 bases and the J gene lost 4 bases, with 13 bases spanning the gap. The germline gives CDR1 MNHEY, CDR2 SVGAGI.

The chain has TRBV30 and TRBJ1-2, with 9 bases lining up with TRBD1. The junction had 12 bases not matched to a gene; V was cut back by 3 bases and J by 4 bases. CDR1 is GTSNPN and CDR2 is SVGIG in the germline V gene (reference sequence). CDR3 length: 16 amino acids. In DNA, the CDR3 is TGTGCCTGGAGCGGGACAGGGAGAAGTGTCAGCTATGGCTACACCTTC. This codes for CAWSGTGRSVSYGYTF.

The chain employs TRBV12-3 or TRBV12-4 and TRBJ1-2; 7 bases match TRBD1. This CDR3 has 12 amino acids. The trim removed 2 bases at V and 10 bases at J, leaving 4 bases unmatched. The CDR3: CASSLRDSYYTF. The CDR3 DNA reads as TGTGCCAGCAGTTTAAGGGACAGCTACTACACCTTC.

This chain connects TRBV9 to TRBJ1-2; no clear D gene. CDR1 SGDLS and CDR2 YYNGEE come from the germline V gene. V was shortened by 4 bases and J by 5 bases, with 9 bases between the two germline ends. This CDR3 is built from 12 residues. CDR3 DNA: TGTGCCAGCAGCCCGGGAGTTTATGGCTACACCTTC. Translating it yields CASSPGVYGYTF.

V usage is TRBV10-1 and J usage is TRBJ2-5, with 7 positions matching TRBD2. The V gene's germline CDR1 is WNHNN and CDR2 SYGVQD (reference sequence). The CDR3 is made up of 16 amino acids. J gave up 4 bases and V 0 bases, and 8 bases lay outside the gene matches. In nucleotides, the CDR3 is TGCGCCAGCAGTGAGTCGACTCGTTGGGGGGGAGAGACCCAGTACTTC. Its protein product is CASSESTRWGGETQYF.